These T cell receptor beta chains were read from a single sample in a study of T cells in Graves' hyperthyroidism and ophthalmopathy. TCRdb re-called the multiplex PCR reads with MiXCR, one entry per CDR3 protein. The top ten clones hold about a tenth of a sample with some 27,000 distinct CDR3 sequences, roughly 45% of them seen once. The material sequenced was blood. These TCRs come from a woman aged 25 to 39 with Graves' hyperthyroidism. Each CDR3 is given with its conserved first and last residue. D genes are given only for firm matches. Clone size is shown for a subset of rows, as once, few, many or a class of expanded clone.

-	-	TRBV5-1	TRBJ2-3	TGCGCCAGCGGCCAGGGAACTCTCACAGATACGCAGTATTTT	CASGQGTLTDTQYF
many	-	TRBV20-1	TRBJ1-3	TGCAGTGCCACGACGCGGCCCTTATTATCTGGAAACACCATATATTTT	CSATTRPLLSGNTIYF
many	TRBD1	TRBV7-9	TRBJ2-1	TGTGCCAGCAACCGCAGCCCCGGGGACAGGGTCTATGAGCAGTTCTTC	CASNRSPGDRVYEQFF
many	-	TRBV7-9	TRBJ2-5	TGTGCCAGCAGCTTAGGTGGACTGACAGGGACCCAGTACTTC	CASSLGGLTGTQYF
medium-sized	TRBD1	TRBV7-8	TRBJ1-4	TGTGCCAGCAGCGGGACAGCATCTAATGAAAAACTGTTTTTT	CASSGTASNEKLFF
many	-	TRBV5-6	TRBJ2-1	TGTGCCAGCAGCCTGACCGGGACTGATAATGAGCAGTTCTTC	CASSLTGTDNEQFF
-	-	TRBV9	TRBJ1-2	TGTGCCAGCAGCGTTGAGGACGGACGAGGAGAGAACTATGGCTACACCTTC	CASSVEDGRGENYGYTF
-	TRBD2	TRBV5-1	TRBJ2-2	TGCGCCAGCGGCGTGCCGGGACTAGAGAGACCCGGGGAGCTGTTTTTT	CASGVPGLERPGELFF
many	TRBD1	TRBV20-1	TRBJ2-7	TGCAGTACTACACAGGGGATATTCTCCTACGAGCAGTGCTTC	CSTTQGIFSYEQCF
-	TRBD2	TRBV7-9	TRBJ2-1	TGTGCCAGCAACCGCAGTGCCCTAGGACTAGCGGAAGACAATGAGCAGTTCTTC	CASNRSALGLAEDNEQFF
many	-	TRBV11-2	TRBJ1-5	TGTGCCAGCAGCTTAGTTATGGGGGGTGGACCCCAGCATTTT	CASSLVMGGGPQHF
-	TRBD1	TRBV2	TRBJ1-5	TGTGCCAGCAGGTTAGGGACAGGGGTTCCTAGCAATCAGCCCCAGCATTTT	CASRLGTGVPSNQPQHF
many	TRBD1	TRBV30	TRBJ1-1	TGTGCCTTCGACAGGGCGTCGAGCACTGAAGCTTTCTTT	CAFDRASSTEAFF
medium-sized	TRBD1	TRBV29-1	TRBJ1-4	TGCAGCGTTTCGGACAGGGTGAACGAAAAACTGTTTTTT	CSVSDRVNEKLFF
few	-	TRBV24-1	TRBJ2-2	TGTGCCACCAGTACCTACAGCTCTACGTCCCGCACCGGGGAGCTGTTTTTT	CATSTYSSTSRTGELFF
-	-	TRBV20-1	TRBJ2-1	TGCAGTGCTAGAGAAGACAATGAGCAGTTCTTC	CSAREDNEQFF
few	-	TRBV28	TRBJ1-3	TGTGCCAGCAGTAGTTGGGGGGAGGGGTTCGGAAACACCATATATTTT	CASSSWGEGFGNTIYF
medium-sized	-	TRBV20-1	TRBJ2-3	TGCAGTGCCCCAACAAGCACAGATACGCAGTATTTT	CSAPTSTDTQYF